The 25 T cell receptor beta chains presented below share a single source sample, sequenced in a study of OX40 agonist ivuxolimab in advanced cancers. The method was immunoSEQ multiplex PCR; TCRdb's version includes in-frame clones alone and lacks a portion of them. The table lists tens of thousands of clones, over 80% of them singletons. The sequenced sample was CD4+ or CD8+ T cells sorted from blood, obtained in a trial of the OX40 agonist ivuxolimab. These receptors all come from an adult with an advanced solid tumor such as melanoma, head and neck, liver or kidney cancer.

The CDR3 reads CASSLLQSNQPQHF. The CDR3 coding sequence is TGTGCCAGCAGCTTGCTACAGAGCAATCAGCCCCAGCATTTT. The rearrangement joins TRBV5-6 to TRBJ1-5; D is unresolved. Germline V gives CDR1 SGHDT, CDR2 YYEEEE. V lost 1 base to trimming and J lost 1 base, with 6 bases between them. The CDR3 has 14 residues.

The V call is TRBV7-9, the J call TRBJ1-4; weak D call: TRBD1 (5 bases). V was shortened by 3 bases and J by 9 bases, with 8 bases between the two germline ends. The germline V gene has CDR1 SEHNR and CDR2 FQNEAQ (reference sequence). The CDR3 consists of 12 residues. The CDR3 loop is CASSLRGQKLFF. Written as DNA, the CDR3 is TGTGCCAGCAGCTTGAGGGGCCAAAAACTGTTTTTT.

This chain connects TRBV21-1 to TRBJ2-2; the tabulated D call, TRBD2, remains unverified against the DNA. TRBV21-1 is listed as a pseudogene. The CDR3 is 16 amino acids. The CDR3 protein is CASSKGGTSGSMRLFF. The CDR3 nucleotides read TGTGCCAGCAGCAAAGGGGGGACTAGCGGGAGTATGAGGCTGTTTTTT.

The chain has TRBV7-9 and TRBJ2-7; the match to TRBD2 covers 8 bases. The CDR3 sequence is 15 residues long. V lost 0 bases to trimming and J lost 1 base; unmatched junction nucleotides: 2. The germline V gene has CDR1 SEHNR and CDR2 FQNEAQ (reference sequence). CDR3 sequence reads: CASSLASGVSYEQYF. CDR3 DNA sequence: TGTGCCAGCAGCTTAGCTAGCGGGGTTTCCTACGAGCAGTACTTC.

The chain joins TRBV5-1 to TRBJ2-1, with 10 bases aligning to TRBD2. Germline trimming cut 0 bases from V and 7 bases from J; bases unmatched to any gene: 4. The CDR3 length is 15 residues. Germline V gene data show CDR1 as SGHRS and CDR2 as YFSETQ. The CDR3 region has the DNA TGCGCCAGCAGCTTGGTAGGGACTAGCGAAAATGAGCAGTTCTTC. This encodes CASSLVGTSENEQFF.

The chain combines TRBV6-6 with TRBJ2-1; D gene uncertain. Trimming left V 4 bases short and J 6 bases short, with 16 bases between. CDR1 and CDR2 (germline): MNHNY, SVGAGI (reference sequence). This CDR3 has 15 amino acids. The CDR3 coding sequence is TGTGCCAGCAGTTCCACTGACCGAGTTAGCAATGAGCAGTTCTTC. Translated: CASSSTDRVSNEQFF.

The CDR3, as DNA: TGTGCCAGCAGCTCAAGACTAGCTCCAGATACGCAGTATTTT. As protein: CASSSRLAPDTQYF. The V gene is TRBV5-6, the J gene TRBJ2-3, with 7 bases matching TRBD2. The V and J ends lost 3 bases and 4 bases, in that order; junction bases with no gene match: 5. The germline CDR1 and CDR2 sequences are SGHDT and YYEEEE. The CDR3 runs to 14 residues. The whole variable domain, remainder taken from reference TRBV5-6 and TRBJ2-3, is DAGVTQSPTHLIKTRGQQVTLRCSPKSGHDTVSWYQQALGQGPQFIFQYYEEEERQRGNFPDRFSGHQFPNYSSELNVNALLLGDSALYLCASSSRLAPDTQYFGPGTRLTVL.

The gene calls are TRBV29-1 and TRBJ2-1; TRBD1 aligns across 8 bases. CDR3 length equals 14 residues. CDR1 and CDR2 (germline): SQVTM, ANQGSEA. The V segment lost 6 bases and the J segment 4 bases; nucleotides outside the gene matches: 8. The CDR3 DNA is TGCAGCGTACAGACAGGGGCCCTTTACAATGAGCAGTTCTTC. Amino acid sequence: CSVQTGALYNEQFF.

V usage is TRBV28 and J usage is TRBJ2-6; 7 bases are a match to TRBD1. CDR1 is MDHEN and CDR2 is SYDVKM in the germline V gene. The length of the CDR3 is 18 residues. V lost 1 base to trimming and J lost 0 bases; unmatched junction nucleotides: 6. CDR3 DNA sequence: TGTGCCAGCAGTTTATCCCGGACAGGAAGCTCTGGGGCCAACGTCCTGACTTTC. Translation: CASSLSRTGSSGANVLTF.

A single count supports this clone. This chain uses TRBV9 with TRBJ2-5, with TRBD1 identical over 7 bases. The CDR3 runs to 14 residues. With 4 bases clipped from V and 4 bases from J, the junction kept 7 bases outside the gene matches. The germline V gene has CDR1 SGDLS and CDR2 YYNGEE. Written as DNA, the CDR3 is TGTGCCAGCAGCCCGGGACAGCCTTTAGAGACCCAGTACTTC. This gives the protein CASSPGQPLETQYF.

This chain uses TRBV6-1 with TRBJ1-2; 7 bases are shared with TRBD1. The V gene end was trimmed by 3 bases and the J gene end by 4 bases; junction bases not matched to a gene: 11. Germline V lookup: CDR1 MNHNS, CDR2 SASEGT. CDR3 length equals 16 residues. DNA of the CDR3: TGTGCCAGCAGTGACCTCGGGACAGTTATACTCTATGGCTACACCTTC. Translated: CASSDLGTVILYGYTF.

The genes are TRBV9 and TRBJ2-2; no clear D gene. In germline, CDR1 is SGDLS, CDR2 YYNGEE. Trimming removed 7 bases from V and 6 bases from J, with 10 bases in between. The CDR3 consists of 12 residues. The CDR3 DNA reads TGTGCCAGCCGGAATATTTCCGGGGAGCTGTTTTTT. Translation gives CASRNISGELFF.

The CDR3 loop is CASSLSNTGTSYEQYF. In DNA, the CDR3 is TGTGCCAGCAGTCTTAGCAACACGGGGACGTCCTACGAGCAGTACTTC. This chain uses TRBV7-9 with TRBJ2-7; D is possibly TRBD1 or TRBD2 (5 bases each). V lost 6 bases, J lost 1 base, and 19 bases lay in between. Germline CDR1 SEHNR, CDR2 FQNEAQ (reference sequence). The CDR3 loop spans 16 amino acids.

This chain uses TRBV28 with TRBJ1-1; maybe TRBD1 (5 bases). V lost 7 bases to trimming and J lost 4 bases, with 13 bases between them. CDR1 and CDR2 from the germline V gene are MDHEN and SYDVKM. The CDR3 runs 13 residues. The CDR3 DNA is TGTGCCAGCATGACAGCCGGGGGCACTGAAGCTTTCTTT. Residues: CASMTAGGTEAFF.

The chain has TRBV27 and TRBJ2-7; D ambiguous. Deletions cut 6 bases from V and 2 bases from J, with 8 bases between. Germline loops: CDR1 MNHEY, CDR2 SMNVEV (reference sequence). The CDR3 loop spans 12 amino acids. CDR3 sequence reads: CASRNQPYEQYF. CDR3 DNA sequence: TGTGCCAGCAGGAACCAGCCCTACGAGCAGTACTTC.

This clone appeared a single time. J is TRBJ2-7 and V is TRBV9; 9 bases line up with TRBD1. Germline CDR1 reads SGDLS; CDR2 reads YYNGEE. V lost 0 bases to trimming and J lost 2 bases; unmatched junction nucleotides: 0. This CDR3 is built from 14 residues. The CDR3, as DNA: TGTGCCAGCAGCGTAGGGGACAGGGCCTACGAGCAGTACTTC. Protein product: CASSVGDRAYEQYF. Filled out from reference TRBV9 and TRBJ2-7, the complete variable domain reads DSGVTQTPKHLITATGQRVTLRCSPRSGDLSVYWYQQSLDQGLQFLIQYYNGEERAKGNILERFSAQQFPDLHSELNLSSLELGDSALYFCASSVGDRAYEQYFGPGTRLTVT.

The chain combines TRBV6-5 with TRBJ2-1; a weak D match, TRBD1 (6 bases). This CDR3 is 13 amino acids long. Trimming took 6 bases from V and 7 from J, leaving 13 bases between them. CDR1 is MNHEY and CDR2 is SVGAGI in the germline V gene. This chain's CDR3 is CASSGERGNEQFF. DNA of the CDR3: TGTGCCAGCAGCGGGGAAAGGGGGAATGAGCAGTTCTTC.

The V call is TRBV5-1, the J call TRBJ1-2, with 9 bases matching TRBD1. CDR3 length equals 14 residues. J gave up 5 bases and V 4 bases, and 6 bases lay outside the gene matches. Germline-derived CDR1 and CDR2 are SGHRS and YFSETQ. CDR3: CASSPTGTGYGYTF. In nucleotides, the CDR3 is TGCGCCAGCAGCCCGACCGGGACAGGGTATGGCTACACCTTC.

The chain couples TRBV4-1 to TRBJ1-6; D is unresolved. The germline CDR1 and CDR2 sequences are MGHRA and YSYEKL. The CDR3 is made up of 14 amino acids. V gave up 8 bases and J gave up 7 bases, with 15 bases separating them. The CDR3 DNA is TGCGCCAGCGCTACGTTGATGGGGAATTCACCCCTCCACTTT. It yields the protein CASATLMGNSPLHF.

The chain employs TRBV13 and TRBJ2-3; 10 positions match TRBD2. The CDR3 covers 19 residues. Germline CDR1 PRHDT, CDR2 FYEKMQ (reference sequence). J gave up 2 bases and V 2 bases, and 13 bases lay outside the gene matches. Here the CDR3 reads CASSLIAGGPVGLTDTQYF. CDR3 in DNA: TGTGCCAGCAGCTTAATAGCGGGGGGCCCTGTGGGACTCACAGATACGCAGTATTTT.

The gene calls are TRBV11-2 and TRBJ1-2; a possible D gene is TRBD1 (6 bases). V was cut by 4 bases and J by 2 bases, with 14 bases left in between. Germline V gene sequence: CDR1 SGHAT, CDR2 FQNNGV. The CDR3 sequence is 15 residues long. In DNA form, the CDR3 reads TGTGCCAGCAGCTCCCCGGACAGTCCCAACTATGGCTACACCTTC. Protein sequence: CASSSPDSPNYGYTF.

This chain uses TRBV27 with TRBJ2-7; 8 positions agree with TRBD1. The length of the CDR3 is 15 residues. V was pared by 3 bases and J by 2 bases, with 6 bases of the junction left unmatched. Germline CDR1 MNHEY, CDR2 SMNVEV (reference sequence). The CDR3 sequence is CASSFVAGGTYEQYF. DNA of the CDR3: TGTGCCAGCAGTTTTGTGGCAGGGGGCACCTACGAGCAGTACTTC.

The V and J genes are TRBV6-1 and TRBJ2-1; 9 bases line up with TRBD2. Germline CDR1 and CDR2: MNHNS and SASEGT. The CDR3 extends over 14 amino acids. V was pared by 4 bases and J by 4 bases, with 2 bases of the junction left unmatched. The CDR3 DNA sequence: TGTGCCAGCAGTGTCAGCGGGGGGTACAATGAGCAGTTCTTC. Protein sequence: CASSVSGGYNEQFF.

Within the sample, this clone is medium-sized. CDR3 in DNA: TGTGCCAGCAGCTCGGGACAGGATGTCTATGGCTACACCTTC. It yields the protein CASSSGQDVYGYTF. The rearrangement joins TRBV7-2 to TRBJ1-2, with TRBD1 identical over 8 bases. The CDR3 runs 14 residues. The germline V gene has CDR1 SGHTA and CDR2 FQGNSA. V lost 4 bases, J lost 4 bases, and 5 bases stayed unmatched.

The V call is TRBV7-9, the J call TRBJ2-1, with 8 nucleotides matching TRBD1. Germline values: CDR1 SEHNR, CDR2 FQNEAQ (reference sequence). The CDR3 is 15 residues long. Trimming cost V 4 bases and J 1 base; bases outside gene matches: 3. As DNA, the CDR3 is TGTGCCAGCAGCTATTGGGACAGGTCCTACAATGAGCAGTTCTTC. Protein product: CASSYWDRSYNEQFF.